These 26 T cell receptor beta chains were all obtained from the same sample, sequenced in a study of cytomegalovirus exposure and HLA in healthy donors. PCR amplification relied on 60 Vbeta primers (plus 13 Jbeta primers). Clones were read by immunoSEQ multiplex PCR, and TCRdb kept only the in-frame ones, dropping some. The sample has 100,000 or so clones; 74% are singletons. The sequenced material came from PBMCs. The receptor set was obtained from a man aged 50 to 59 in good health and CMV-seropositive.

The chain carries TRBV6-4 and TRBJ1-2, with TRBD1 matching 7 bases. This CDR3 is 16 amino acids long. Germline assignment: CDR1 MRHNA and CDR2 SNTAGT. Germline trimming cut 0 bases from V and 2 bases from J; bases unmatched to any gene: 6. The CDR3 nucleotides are TGTGCCAGCAGTGACTCGCGACAGGGTGGGAACTATGGCTACACCTTC. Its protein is CASSDSRQGGNYGYTF.

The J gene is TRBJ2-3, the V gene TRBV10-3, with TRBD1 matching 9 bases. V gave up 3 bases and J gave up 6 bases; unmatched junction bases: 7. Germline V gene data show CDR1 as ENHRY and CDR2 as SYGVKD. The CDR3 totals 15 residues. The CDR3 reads CAISDRGTGRDTQYF. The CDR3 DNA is TGTGCCATCAGTGACCGCGGGACAGGGAGGGATACGCAGTATTTT.

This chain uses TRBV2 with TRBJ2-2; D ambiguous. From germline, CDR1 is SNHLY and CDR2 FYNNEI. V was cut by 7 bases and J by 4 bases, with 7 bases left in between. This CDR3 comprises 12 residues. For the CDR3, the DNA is TGTGCCAGCATCGGTGCCACCGGGGAGCTGTTTTTT. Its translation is CASIGATGELFF.

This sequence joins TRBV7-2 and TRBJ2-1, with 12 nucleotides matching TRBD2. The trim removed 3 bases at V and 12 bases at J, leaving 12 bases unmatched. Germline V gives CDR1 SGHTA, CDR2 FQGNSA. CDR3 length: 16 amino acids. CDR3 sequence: CASSLSGTSGRHWQFF. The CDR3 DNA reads TGTGCCAGCAGCTTGTCAGGAACTAGCGGGAGGCATTGGCAGTTCTTC.

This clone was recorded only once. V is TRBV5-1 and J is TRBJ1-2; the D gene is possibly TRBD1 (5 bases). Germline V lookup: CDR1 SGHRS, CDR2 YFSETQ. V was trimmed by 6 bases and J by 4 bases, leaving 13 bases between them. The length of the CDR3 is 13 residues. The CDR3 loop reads CASKVGQLYGYTF. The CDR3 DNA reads TGCGCCAGCAAAGTGGGGCAGCTCTATGGCTACACCTTC.

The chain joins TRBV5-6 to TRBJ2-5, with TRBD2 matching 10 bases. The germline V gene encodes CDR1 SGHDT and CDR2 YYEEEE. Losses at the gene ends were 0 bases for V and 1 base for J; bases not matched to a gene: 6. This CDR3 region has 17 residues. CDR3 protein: CASSLAGSGGPQETQYF. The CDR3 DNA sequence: TGTGCCAGCAGCTTGGCGGGTAGCGGGGGGCCCCAAGAGACCCAGTACTTC.

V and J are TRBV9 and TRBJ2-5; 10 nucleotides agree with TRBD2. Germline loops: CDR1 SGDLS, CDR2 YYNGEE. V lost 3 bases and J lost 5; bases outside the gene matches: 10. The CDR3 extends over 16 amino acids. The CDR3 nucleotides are TGTGCCAGCAGCGGATGGAGCGGGAGGGCCCGGGAGACCCAGTACTTC. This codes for CASSGWSGRARETQYF.

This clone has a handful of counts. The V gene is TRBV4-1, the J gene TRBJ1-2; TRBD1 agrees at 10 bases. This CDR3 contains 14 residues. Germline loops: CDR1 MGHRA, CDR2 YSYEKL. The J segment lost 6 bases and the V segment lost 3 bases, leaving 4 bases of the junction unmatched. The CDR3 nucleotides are TGCGCCAGCAGCCACCCGGGACAGGGGAATGGCTACACCTTC. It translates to CASSHPGQGNGYTF.

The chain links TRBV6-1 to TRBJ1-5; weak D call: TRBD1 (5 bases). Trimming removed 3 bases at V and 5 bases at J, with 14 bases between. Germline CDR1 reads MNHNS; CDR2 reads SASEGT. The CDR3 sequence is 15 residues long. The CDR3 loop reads CASSEAGWIDQPQHF. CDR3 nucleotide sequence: TGTGCCAGCAGTGAGGCAGGGTGGATCGATCAGCCCCAGCATTTT.

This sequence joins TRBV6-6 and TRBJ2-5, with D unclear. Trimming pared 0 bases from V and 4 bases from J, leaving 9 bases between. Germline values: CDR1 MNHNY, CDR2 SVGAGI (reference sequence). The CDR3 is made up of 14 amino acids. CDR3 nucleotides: TGTGCCAGCAGTTACTCGAGGCAGCCAGAGACCCAGTACTTC. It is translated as CASSYSRQPETQYF.

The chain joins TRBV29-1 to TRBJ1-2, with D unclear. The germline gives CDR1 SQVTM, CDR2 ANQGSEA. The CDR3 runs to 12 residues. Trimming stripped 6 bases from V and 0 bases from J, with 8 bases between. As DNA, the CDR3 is TGCAGCGTAGGCGGGGCTAACTATGGCTACACCTTC. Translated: CSVGGANYGYTF.

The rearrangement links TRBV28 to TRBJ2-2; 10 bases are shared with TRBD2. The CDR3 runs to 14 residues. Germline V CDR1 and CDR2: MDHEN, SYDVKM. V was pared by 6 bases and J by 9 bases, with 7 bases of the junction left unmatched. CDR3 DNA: TGTGCCAGCAGAGGACTAGCGGACTCCCGGGAGCTGTTTTTT. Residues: CASRGLADSRELFF.

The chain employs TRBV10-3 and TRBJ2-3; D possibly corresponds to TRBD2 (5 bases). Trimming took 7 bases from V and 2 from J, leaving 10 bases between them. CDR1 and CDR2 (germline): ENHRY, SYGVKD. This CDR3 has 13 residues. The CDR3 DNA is TGTGCCATCATGGGAGACTCCACAGATACGCAGTATTTT. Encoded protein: CAIMGDSTDTQYF.

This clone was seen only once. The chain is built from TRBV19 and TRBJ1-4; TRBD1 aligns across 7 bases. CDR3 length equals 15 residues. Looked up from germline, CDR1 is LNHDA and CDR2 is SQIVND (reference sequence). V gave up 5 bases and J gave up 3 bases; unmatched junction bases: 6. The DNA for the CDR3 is TGTGCCAGTAGTCGAGCCGGGACAGCTAATGAAAAACTGTTTTTT. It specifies CASSRAGTANEKLFF.

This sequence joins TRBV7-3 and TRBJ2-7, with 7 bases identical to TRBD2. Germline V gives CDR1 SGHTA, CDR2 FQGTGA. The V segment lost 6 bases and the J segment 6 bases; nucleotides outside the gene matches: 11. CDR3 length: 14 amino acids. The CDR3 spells CASSPNPLAPEQYF. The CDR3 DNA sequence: TGTGCCAGCAGTCCCAACCCACTAGCGCCCGAGCAGTACTTC.

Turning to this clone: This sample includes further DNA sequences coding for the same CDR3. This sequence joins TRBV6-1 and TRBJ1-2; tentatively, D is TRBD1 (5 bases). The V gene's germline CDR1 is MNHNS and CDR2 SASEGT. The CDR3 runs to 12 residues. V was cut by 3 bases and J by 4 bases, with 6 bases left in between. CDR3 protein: CASSEQGYGYTF. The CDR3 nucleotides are TGTGCCAGCAGTGAGCAGGGCTATGGCTACACCTTC.

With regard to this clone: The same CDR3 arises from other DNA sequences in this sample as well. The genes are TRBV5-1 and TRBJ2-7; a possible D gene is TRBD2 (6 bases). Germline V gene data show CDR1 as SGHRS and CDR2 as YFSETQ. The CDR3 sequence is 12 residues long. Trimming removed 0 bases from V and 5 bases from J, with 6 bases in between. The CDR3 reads CASSLAGDEQYF. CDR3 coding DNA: TGCGCCAGCAGCTTGGCGGGGGACGAGCAGTACTTC.

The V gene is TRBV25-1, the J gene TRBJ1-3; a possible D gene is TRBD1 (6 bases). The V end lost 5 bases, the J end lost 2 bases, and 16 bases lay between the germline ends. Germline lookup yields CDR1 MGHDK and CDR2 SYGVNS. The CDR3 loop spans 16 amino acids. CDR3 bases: TGTGCCAGCAGTTTATCCCGGGGGGGGCCTGGAAACACCATATATTTT. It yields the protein CASSLSRGGPGNTIYF.

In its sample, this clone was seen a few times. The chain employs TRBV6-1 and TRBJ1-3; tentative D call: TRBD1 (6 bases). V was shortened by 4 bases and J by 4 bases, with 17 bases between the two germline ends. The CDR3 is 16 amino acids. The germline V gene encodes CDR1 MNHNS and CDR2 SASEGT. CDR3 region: CASSVQGLLGGNTIYF. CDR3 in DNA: TGTGCCAGCAGTGTACAGGGCTTATTGGGCGGAAACACCATATATTTT.

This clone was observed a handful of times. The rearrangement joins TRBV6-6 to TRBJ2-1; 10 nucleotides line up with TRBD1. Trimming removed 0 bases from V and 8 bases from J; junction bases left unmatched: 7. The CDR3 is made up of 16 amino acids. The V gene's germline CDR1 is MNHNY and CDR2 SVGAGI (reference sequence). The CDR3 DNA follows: TGTGCCAGCAGTTACTCTCGGACAGGGGGGGTCGATGAGCAGTTCTTC. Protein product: CASSYSRTGGVDEQFF.

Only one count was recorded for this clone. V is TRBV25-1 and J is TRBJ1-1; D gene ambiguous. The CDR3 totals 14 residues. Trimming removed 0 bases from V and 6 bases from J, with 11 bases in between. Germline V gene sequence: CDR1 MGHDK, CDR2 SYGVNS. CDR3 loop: CASSEYSVISEAFF. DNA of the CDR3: TGTGCCAGCAGTGAATATTCCGTAATATCTGAAGCTTTCTTT.

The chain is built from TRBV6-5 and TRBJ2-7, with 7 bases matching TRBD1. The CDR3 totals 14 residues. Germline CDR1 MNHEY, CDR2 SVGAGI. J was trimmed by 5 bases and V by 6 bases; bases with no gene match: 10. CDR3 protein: CASSPGTERHEQYF. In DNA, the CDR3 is TGTGCCAGCAGCCCCGGGACAGAGCGCCACGAGCAGTACTTC.

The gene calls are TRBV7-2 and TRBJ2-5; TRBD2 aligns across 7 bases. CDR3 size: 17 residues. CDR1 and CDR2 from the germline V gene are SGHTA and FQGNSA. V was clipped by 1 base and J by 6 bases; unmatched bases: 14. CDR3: CASSLEALAAQGKTQYF. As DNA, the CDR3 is TGTGCCAGCAGCTTAGAGGCCCTAGCGGCACAAGGAAAGACCCAGTACTTC.

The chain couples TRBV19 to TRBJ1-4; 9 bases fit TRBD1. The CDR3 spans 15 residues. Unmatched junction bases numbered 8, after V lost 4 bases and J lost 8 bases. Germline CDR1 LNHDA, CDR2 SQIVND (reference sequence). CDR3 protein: CASSRAGTGREKLFF. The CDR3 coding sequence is TGTGCCAGTAGTAGGGCCGGGACAGGGAGGGAAAAACTGTTTTTT.

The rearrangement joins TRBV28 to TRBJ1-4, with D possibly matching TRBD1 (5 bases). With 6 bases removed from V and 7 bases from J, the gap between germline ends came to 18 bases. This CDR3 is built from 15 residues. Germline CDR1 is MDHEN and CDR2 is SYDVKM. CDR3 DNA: TGTGCCAGCAGCCGCCGCGGGGCGGGGGGTGAAAAACTGTTTTTT. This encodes CASSRRGAGGEKLFF.

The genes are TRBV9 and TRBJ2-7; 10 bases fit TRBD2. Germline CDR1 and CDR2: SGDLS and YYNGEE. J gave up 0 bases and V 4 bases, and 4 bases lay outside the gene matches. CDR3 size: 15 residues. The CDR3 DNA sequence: TGTGCCAGCAGCACGGGACTAGCGAACTCCTACGAGCAGTACTTC. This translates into CASSTGLANSYEQYF.